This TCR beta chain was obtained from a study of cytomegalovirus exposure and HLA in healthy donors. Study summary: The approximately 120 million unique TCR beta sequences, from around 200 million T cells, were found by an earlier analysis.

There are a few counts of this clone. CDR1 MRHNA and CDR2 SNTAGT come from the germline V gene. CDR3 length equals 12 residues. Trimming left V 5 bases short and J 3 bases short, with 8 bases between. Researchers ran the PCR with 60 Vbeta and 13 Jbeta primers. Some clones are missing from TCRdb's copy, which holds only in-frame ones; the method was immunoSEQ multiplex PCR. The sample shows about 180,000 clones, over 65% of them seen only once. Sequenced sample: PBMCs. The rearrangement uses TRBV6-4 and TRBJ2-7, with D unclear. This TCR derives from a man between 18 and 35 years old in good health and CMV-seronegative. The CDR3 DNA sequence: TGTGCCAGCAGTACAGTGGGCTACGAGCAGTACTTC. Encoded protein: CASSTVGYEQYF.